This T cell receptor (beta chain) was recorded in a study of cytomegalovirus exposure and HLA in healthy donors. To note about this clone: The antigen remains undetermined.

Study-level points and caveats: In an earlier analysis, in some 600 donors, most V segments appeared productive either ~90% or ~30% of the time. The study listed approximately 160 cytomegalovirus-associated TCR beta chains. Likely technical artifact: a cluster of highly shared sequence variants.

This PCR relied on a set of 60 Vbeta primers and 13 Jbeta primers. Measured with immunoSEQ multiplex PCR; TCRdb has only the in-frame clones, and not every one. This sample has 160,000 or so clones, with 81% found just once. The CDR3 spans 15 residues. Germline V CDR1 and CDR2: MNHNS, SASEGT. Unmatched junction bases numbered 2, after V lost 2 bases and J lost 0 bases. The chain links TRBV6-1 to TRBJ2-3, with TRBD2 matching over 7 bases. This TCR derives from a man aged 50 or older in good health and CMV-seropositive. Sequenced material: PBMCs. The CDR3 loop reads CASSERLASTDTQYF. As DNA, the CDR3 is TGTGCCAGCAGTGAAAGACTAGCAAGCACAGATACGCAGTATTTT.